These 15 T cell receptor beta chains share one sample of origin, sequenced in a study of CD8+ T cells in alopecia areata. Investigators isolated RNA and reverse transcribed it into cDNA to act as the sequencing template. Repertoires were generated with immunoSEQ multiplex PCR, while TCRdb's copy carries only in-frame clones and drops some. This sample has over 150,000 clones, with approximately 60% found just once. The source material was CD8+ T cells sorted from blood. The receptors were sampled from a human donor in good health.

A few counts support this clone. The chain has TRBV7-3 and TRBJ2-3, with 12 positions matching TRBD2. Losses at the gene ends were 4 bases for V and 6 bases for J; bases not matched to a gene: 5. Per the germline V gene, CDR1 is SGHTA and CDR2 is FQGTGA. The CDR3 is made up of 15 amino acids. This chain's CDR3 is CASSSSGGASDTQYF. In DNA, the CDR3 is TGTGCCAGCAGCTCTAGCGGGGGGGCCTCGGATACGCAGTATTTT.

Only a few counts were recorded for this clone. The chain links TRBV29-1 to TRBJ2-7, with 8 bases fitting TRBD1. V gave up 5 bases and J gave up 3 bases; unmatched junction bases: 3. The CDR3 covers 12 residues. CDR1 SQVTM and CDR2 ANQGSEA come from the germline V gene. Written as DNA, the CDR3 is TGCAGCGTTCAGGGGGCGGGCTACGAGCAGTACTTC. Amino acids: CSVQGAGYEQYF.

The table lists this clone with a few counts. The chain has TRBV7-8 and TRBJ2-5; TRBD2 matches at 11 bases. The CDR3 covers 15 residues. Per the germline V gene, CDR1 is SGHVS and CDR2 is FQNEAQ. With V trimmed by 5 bases and J by 5 bases, 7 bases remained unmatched. The CDR3 DNA sequence: TGTGCCAGCAGCCCCGCTAGCGGGGGGCGGGAGACCCAGTACTTC. This codes for CASSPASGGRETQYF. The variable domain in full, completed from reference TRBV7-8 and TRBJ2-5, reads GAGVSQSPRYKVAKRGQDVALRCDPISGHVSLFWYQQALGQGPEFLTYFQNEAQLDKSGLPSDRFFAERPEGSVSTLKIQRTQQEDSAVYLCASSPASGGRETQYFGPGTRLLVL.

This clone was seen more than once but under ten times. The chain has TRBV29-1 and TRBJ2-3; no firm D call. Deletions cut 1 base from V and 6 bases from J, with 17 bases between. The CDR3 consists of 15 residues. CDR1 is SQVTM and CDR2 is ANQGSEA in the germline V gene. The CDR3 DNA reads as TGCAGCGTTGAAGTTGAAGGTACGCCCATGGATACGCAGTATTTT. Protein product: CSVEVEGTPMDTQYF.

The V and J genes are TRBV14 and TRBJ2-1; the D is unclear. CDR1 is SGHDN, CDR2 FVKESK, per germline. The CDR3 covers 14 residues. V gave up 0 bases and J gave up 4 bases, with 7 bases separating them. The chain's CDR3 is CASSQDRGYNEQFF. Here the CDR3 DNA reads TGTGCCAGCAGCCAAGATAGAGGATACAATGAGCAGTTCTTC.

The chain couples TRBV29-1 to TRBJ1-2; no definite D call. This CDR3 is 11 amino acids long. Germline V CDR1 and CDR2: SQVTM, ANQGSEA. The V gene lost 6 bases and the J gene lost 8 bases, with 13 bases spanning the gap. For the CDR3, the DNA is TGCAGCGTCCGTGACCCTAGAGGCTACACCTTC. This gives the protein CSVRDPRGYTF.

This chain links TRBV27 with TRBJ1-5, with D possibly TRBD1 on 5 matching bases. The CDR3 is 15 amino acids. CDR1 and CDR2 from the germline V gene are MNHEY and SMNVEV (reference sequence). V dropped 4 bases and J dropped 0 bases, with 10 bases sitting between them. The CDR3 region is CASSSGPYSNQPQHF. The CDR3 DNA follows: TGTGCCAGCAGTTCGGGACCCTATAGCAATCAGCCCCAGCATTTT.

This clone was observed a single time. The chain couples TRBV5-1 to TRBJ2-1; D may be TRBD1 (6 bases). Germline V gene data show CDR1 as SGHRS and CDR2 as YFSETQ. Deletions cut 4 bases from V and 0 bases from J, with 8 bases between. This CDR3 has 14 amino acids. CDR3 residues: CASSKDSSYNEQFF. The CDR3 coding sequence is TGCGCCAGCAGCAAGGACAGCTCCTACAATGAGCAGTTCTTC.

The V and J genes are TRBV23-1 and TRBJ2-7, with 9 bases matching TRBD1. TRBV23-1 is an open reading frame, and its role is uncertain. This CDR3 has 14 amino acids. Trimming removed 2 bases from V and 3 bases from J; junction bases left unmatched: 2. CDR3: CASSQPGQGYEQYF. The CDR3 DNA follows: TGCGCCAGCAGTCAACCGGGACAGGGCTACGAGCAGTACTTC.

The J gene is TRBJ2-5, the V gene TRBV7-6; D is possibly TRBD2 (5 bases). The V and J ends lost 5 bases and 2 bases respectively, with 15 bases between them. The CDR3 contains 15 residues. CDR1 is SGHVS and CDR2 is FNYEAQ in the germline V gene. CDR3 residues: CASSEGPEAQETQYF. The CDR3 DNA sequence: TGTGCCAGCAGCGAGGGCCCAGAAGCACAAGAGACCCAGTACTTC.

The gene calls are TRBV6-5 and TRBJ1-2; possibly TRBD1 for D (6 bases). This CDR3 has 16 amino acids. With 2 bases removed from V and 4 bases from J, the gap between germline ends came to 17 bases. Germline V lookup: CDR1 MNHEY, CDR2 SVGAGI. CDR3: CASSYGDKPPFYGYTF. In DNA, the CDR3 is TGTGCCAGCAGTTACGGGGACAAACCACCCTTCTATGGCTACACCTTC.

The V gene is TRBV5-6, the J gene TRBJ2-7; D not resolved. Germline-derived CDR1 and CDR2 are SGHDT and YYEEEE. The CDR3 spans 13 residues. V gave up 0 bases and J gave up 3 bases, with 7 bases separating them. Here the CDR3 DNA reads TGTGCCAGCAGCTTGGAGCCAGGCTACGAGCAGTACTTC. Protein product: CASSLEPGYEQYF.

This rearrangement joins TRBV15 to TRBJ2-5; D call uncertain. From germline, CDR1 is LNHNV and CDR2 YYDKDF (reference sequence). CDR3 size: 13 residues. Trimming took off 8 bases at V and 0 bases at J, with 10 bases between the two ends. CDR3 sequence reads: CATPKAYQETQYF. The CDR3 DNA is TGTGCCACCCCGAAAGCGTACCAAGAGACCCAGTACTTC. Combining the CDR3 with reference TRBV15 and TRBJ2-5 gives the whole variable domain DAMVIQNPRYQVTQFGKPVTLSCSQTLNHNVMYWYQQKSSQAPKLLFHYYDKDFNNEADTPDNFQSRRPNTSFCFLDIRSPGLGDTAMYLCATPKAYQETQYFGPGTRLLVL.

V gene TRBV27 combines with J gene TRBJ1-1, with D uncertain. Germline V CDR1 and CDR2: MNHEY, SMNVEV (reference sequence). This CDR3 has 11 amino acids. The ends were cut back, 5 bases at V and 4 bases at J, with 5 bases in the middle. CDR3 sequence reads: CASSDFTEAFF. CDR3 bases: TGTGCCAGCAGTGATTTCACTGAAGCTTTCTTT.

The chain couples TRBV4-1 to TRBJ1-1; D call uncertain. The CDR3 is 14 amino acids. Germline CDR1 is MGHRA and CDR2 is YSYEKL. V gave up 0 bases and J gave up 4 bases, with 9 bases separating them. CDR3 nucleotide sequence: TGCGCCAGCAGCCAAGATCGGGGTACCACTGAAGCTTTCTTT. Its protein is CASSQDRGTTEAFF.